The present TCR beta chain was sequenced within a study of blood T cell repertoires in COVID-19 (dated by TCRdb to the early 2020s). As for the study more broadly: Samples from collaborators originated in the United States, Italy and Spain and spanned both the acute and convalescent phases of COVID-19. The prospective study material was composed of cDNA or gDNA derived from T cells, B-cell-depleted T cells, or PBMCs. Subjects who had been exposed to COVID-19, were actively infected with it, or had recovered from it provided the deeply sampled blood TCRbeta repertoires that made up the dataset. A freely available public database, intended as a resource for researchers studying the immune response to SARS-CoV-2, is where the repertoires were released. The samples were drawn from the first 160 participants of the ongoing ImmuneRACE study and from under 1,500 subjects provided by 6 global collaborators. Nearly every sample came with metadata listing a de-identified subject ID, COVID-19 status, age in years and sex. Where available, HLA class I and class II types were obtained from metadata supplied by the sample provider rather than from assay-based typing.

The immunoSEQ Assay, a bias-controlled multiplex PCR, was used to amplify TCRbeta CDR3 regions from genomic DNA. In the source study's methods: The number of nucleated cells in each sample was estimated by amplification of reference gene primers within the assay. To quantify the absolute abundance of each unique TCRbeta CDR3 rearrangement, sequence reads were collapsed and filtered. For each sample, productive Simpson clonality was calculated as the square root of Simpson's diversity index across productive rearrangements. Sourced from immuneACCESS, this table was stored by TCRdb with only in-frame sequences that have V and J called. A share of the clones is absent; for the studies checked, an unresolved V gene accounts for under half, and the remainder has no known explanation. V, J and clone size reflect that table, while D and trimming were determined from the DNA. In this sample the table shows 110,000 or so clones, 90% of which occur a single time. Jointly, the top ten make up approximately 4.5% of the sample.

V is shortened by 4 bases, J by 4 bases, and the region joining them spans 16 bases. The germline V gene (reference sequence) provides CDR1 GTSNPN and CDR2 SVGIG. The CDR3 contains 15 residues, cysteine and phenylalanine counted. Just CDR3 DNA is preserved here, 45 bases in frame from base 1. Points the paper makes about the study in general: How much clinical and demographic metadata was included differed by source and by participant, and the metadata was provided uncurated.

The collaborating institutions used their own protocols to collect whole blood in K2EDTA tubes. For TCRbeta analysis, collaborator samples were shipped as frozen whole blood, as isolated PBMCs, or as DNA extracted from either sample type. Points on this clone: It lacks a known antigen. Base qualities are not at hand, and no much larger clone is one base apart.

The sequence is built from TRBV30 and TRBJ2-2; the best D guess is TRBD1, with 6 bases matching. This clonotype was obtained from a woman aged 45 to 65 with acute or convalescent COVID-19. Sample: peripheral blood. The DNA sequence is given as TGTGCCTGGACCTTGGGGGCTACTGGCACCGGGGAGCTGTTTTTT. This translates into CAWTLGATGTGELFF.